A single TCR beta chain is shown here with its context. Random hexamers primed reverse transcription of about 0.45 to 1 ug RNA. Across 54 Vbeta and 13 Jbeta, immunoSEQ multiplex PCR amplified TCR beta CDR3. Via MiXCR, TCRdb re-called the immunoSEQ multiplex PCR reads, giving one row per CDR3 protein. Among 150,000 to 250,000 distinct CDR3 sequences listed, roughly 96% were seen once. V shed 3 bases and J shed 5 bases, with 8 bases lying between them. Germline CDR1 is DFQATT and CDR2 is SNEGSKA (reference sequence). This CDR3 region has 11 residues. The data were taken from a study of CD8 T cells in Susac syndrome. Blood CD8+ and CD4+ T cells underwent high-throughput TCR beta sequencing. Stable or active relapsing-remitting multiple sclerosis, untreated and meeting revised McDonald criteria, defined the controls.

The sequence was obtained from a human donor with multiple sclerosis. Sequencing was performed on CD4+ T cells from PBMCs. This chain connects TRBV20-1 to TRBJ2-7, with D uncertain. The CDR3 region has the DNA TGCAGTGCTAGTTGGTACCACGAGCAGTACTTC. This gives the protein CSASWYHEQYF.